The 22 T cell receptor beta chains given below trace back to one sample, sequenced in a study of PD-L1 blockade in urothelial cancer. Data came from immunoSEQ multiplex PCR; TCRdb stores just in-frame clones and leaves some out. The sample consists of under 60,000 clones, roughly four fifths of them appearing once. The sample's time point: pretreatment peripheral blood. The sample in question was PBMCs, obtained around atezolizumab (anti-PD-L1) treatment. The receptors derive from a man between 65 and 85 years old with urothelial cancer.

The V and J genes are TRBV19 and TRBJ1-2, with 8 bases lining up with TRBD1. V shed 1 base, J shed 5 bases, and the junction held 9 bases outside the gene matches. This CDR3 comprises 16 residues. Looked up from germline, CDR1 is LNHDA and CDR2 is SQIVND (reference sequence). The CDR3 DNA sequence: TGTGCCAGTAGTATAGCGGGCAGGGGGCCCCGGTATGGCTACACCTTC. It translates to CASSIAGRGPRYGYTF.

This clone turned up a few times. The rearrangement joins TRBV7-9 to TRBJ2-2, with unresolved D. This CDR3 contains 14 residues. The germline V gene has CDR1 SEHNR and CDR2 FQNEAQ (reference sequence). With 2 bases removed from V and 7 bases from J, the gap between germline ends came to 11 bases. CDR3 sequence: CASSLFFGVGELFF. The CDR3 nucleotides are TGTGCCAGCAGCTTATTTTTCGGAGTCGGGGAGCTGTTTTTT. Variable domain in full (rest from reference TRBV7-9 and TRBJ2-2): DTGVSQNPRHKITKRGQNVTFRCDPISEHNRLYWYRQTLGQGPEFLTYFQNEAQLEKSRLLSDRFSAERPKGSFSTLEIQRTEQGDSAMYLCASSLFFGVGELFFGEGSRLTVL.

This chain joins TRBV28 and TRBJ2-7; TRBD1 might be the D (5 bases). The germline V gene has CDR1 MDHEN and CDR2 SYDVKM. This CDR3 region has 11 residues. Deletions cut 8 bases from V and 7 bases from J, with 12 bases between. The CDR3 DNA sequence: TGTGCCAGCCAGGACATTTTTGAGCAGTACTTC. Protein: CASQDIFEQYF.

V and J are TRBV7-3 and TRBJ2-7; 8 bases are shared with TRBD1. CDR1 and CDR2 from the germline V gene are SGHTA and FQGTGA. The junction had 4 bases not matched to a gene; V was cut back by 3 bases and J by 6 bases. The CDR3 runs to 13 residues. The CDR3 region has the DNA TGTGCCAGCAGCTTCGACAGGGGCTCCGAGCAGTACTTC. Its translation is CASSFDRGSEQYF.

This rearrangement joins TRBV11-2 to TRBJ1-3; D call uncertain. CDR3 length equals 13 residues. V was clipped by 1 base and J by 8 bases, with 9 bases between them. Germline V gene sequence: CDR1 SGHAT, CDR2 FQNNGV. The CDR3 region is CASSLGSLDTIYF. CDR3 bases: TGTGCCAGCAGCTTAGGGAGCTTAGACACCATATATTTT.

The V and J genes are TRBV30 and TRBJ1-2; no firm D call. The germline V and J ends were trimmed by 0 bases and 4 bases, with 9 bases remaining between them. The CDR3 spans 13 residues. Germline CDR1 is GTSNPN and CDR2 is SVGIG (reference sequence). The CDR3 protein is CAWSVQLIYGYTF. DNA of the CDR3: TGTGCCTGGAGTGTACAGTTAATCTATGGCTACACCTTC. The full variable domain, its missing parts supplied by reference TRBV30 and TRBJ1-2, is SQTIHQWPATLVQPVGSPLSLECTVEGTSNPNLYWYRQAAGRGLQLLFYSVGIGQISSEVPQNLSASRPQDRQFILSSKKLLLSDSGFYLCAWSVQLIYGYTFGSGTRLTVV.

This chain joins TRBV5-4 and TRBJ2-7; 11 bases fit TRBD2. The CDR3 totals 16 residues. Per the germline V gene, CDR1 is SGHNT and CDR2 is YYREEE (reference sequence). V gave up 0 bases and J gave up 5 bases; unmatched junction bases: 7. CDR3 sequence: CASSLDGSGGANEQYF. CDR3 sequence (DNA): TGTGCCAGCAGCTTGGATGGTAGCGGGGGGGCCAACGAGCAGTACTTC.

The rearrangement joins TRBV7-9 to TRBJ1-1, with D possibly being TRBD1 (5 bases). Trimming stripped 5 bases from V and 4 bases from J, with 14 bases between. This CDR3 is built from 14 residues. The V gene's germline CDR1 is SEHNR and CDR2 FQNEAQ (reference sequence). The CDR3 spells CASSLGIGGTEAFF. The DNA for the CDR3 is TGTGCCAGCAGCCTCGGAATCGGGGGCACTGAAGCTTTCTTT.

This clone was observed a few times. The chain joins TRBV4-1 to TRBJ1-2; no firm D call. The CDR3 spans 14 residues. Germline V gene lookup returns CDR1 MGHRA and CDR2 YSYEKL. V dropped 3 bases and J dropped 8 bases, with 16 bases sitting between them. The CDR3 loop is CASSQSEGRLGYTF. For the CDR3, the DNA is TGCGCCAGCAGCCAGTCGGAGGGCAGGCTGGGCTACACCTTC.

The chain carries TRBV6-1 and TRBJ2-4; the match to TRBD1 covers 10 bases. Trimming removed 5 bases from V and 8 bases from J; junction bases left unmatched: 9. The CDR3 totals 15 residues. CDR1 is MNHNS and CDR2 is SASEGT in the germline V gene. CDR3 amino acids: CASSPNDRGRDIQYF. The CDR3 DNA is TGTGCCAGCAGTCCGAATGACAGGGGGCGTGACATTCAGTACTTC.

The V and J genes are TRBV19 and TRBJ2-3, with D possibly matching TRBD2 (5 bases). The CDR3 has 12 amino acids. Per germline, CDR1 LNHDA and CDR2 SQIVND (reference sequence). V was trimmed by 5 bases and J by 5 bases, leaving 8 bases between them. This CDR3 reads CASSVAGDTQYF. The CDR3 coding sequence is TGTGCCAGTAGTGTCGCGGGAGATACGCAGTATTTT. The whole variable domain, remainder taken from reference TRBV19 and TRBJ2-3, is DGGITQSPKYLFRKEGQNVTLSCEQNLNHDAMYWYRQDPGQGLRLIYYSQIVNDFQKGDIAEGYSVSREKKESFPLTVTSAQKNPTAFYLCASSVAGDTQYFGPGTRLTVL.

The chain has TRBV9 and TRBJ1-1; tentatively, D is TRBD1 (5 bases). In germline, CDR1 is SGDLS, CDR2 YYNGEE. The CDR3 consists of 14 residues. The ends were cut back, 3 bases at V and 1 base at J, with 10 bases in the middle. The DNA of the CDR3 is TGTGCCAGCAGCGCCCAAGGGGCGAACACTGAAGCTTTCTTT. Translated, it gives CASSAQGANTEAFF.

V gene TRBV7-2 combines with J gene TRBJ2-3; D is ambiguous. CDR1 and CDR2 (germline): SGHTA, FQGNSA. The CDR3 runs to 13 residues. V was trimmed by 3 bases and J by 5 bases, leaving 9 bases between them. The CDR3, as DNA: TGTGCCAGCAGCTTGGAGTCGGGAGATACGCAGTATTTT. Translation: CASSLESGDTQYF.

The chain couples TRBV10-3 to TRBJ1-1; D is possibly TRBD1 (6 bases). The V gene lost 3 bases and the J gene lost 1 base, with 6 bases spanning the gap. Germline CDR1 is ENHRY and CDR2 is SYGVKD. The CDR3 covers 13 residues. In DNA form, the CDR3 reads TGTGCCATCAGTGAAGGGGGGAACACTGAAGCTTTCTTT. Encoded protein: CAISEGGNTEAFF.

The chain joins TRBV5-1 to TRBJ2-7, with D tentatively TRBD1 (6 bases). V was pared by 0 bases and J by 3 bases, with 7 bases between. CDR1 is SGHRS, CDR2 YFSETQ, per germline. The CDR3 consists of 13 residues. CDR3 sequence reads: CASSLEDSYEQYF. CDR3 bases: TGCGCCAGCAGCTTGGAGGACAGCTACGAGCAGTACTTC.

This clone was recorded only once. V gene TRBV30 combines with J gene TRBJ1-2, with a possible D match to TRBD1 (5 bases). The V gene's germline CDR1 is GTSNPN and CDR2 SVGIG (reference sequence). V was clipped by 3 bases and J by 4 bases, with 12 bases between them. The CDR3 consists of 13 residues. The DNA for the CDR3 is TGTGCCTGGAGACGACAGAATACCTATGGCTACACCTTC. Translating gives CAWRRQNTYGYTF.

The chain carries TRBV7-8 and TRBJ1-5; perhaps TRBD1 as D (6 bases). Germline loops: CDR1 SGHVS, CDR2 FQNEAQ. V was cut by 5 bases and J by 6 bases, with 17 bases left in between. The CDR3 extends over 15 amino acids. In DNA form, the CDR3 reads TGTGCCAGCAGCCCCCGGGGGGGCGGGTTTCAGCCCCAGCATTTT. Translated: CASSPRGGGFQPQHF.

This chain connects TRBV7-6 to TRBJ2-1, with a tentative D call TRBD2 (5 bases). In germline, CDR1 is SGHVS, CDR2 FNYEAQ. Trimming took off 0 bases at V and 0 bases at J, with 6 bases between the two ends. The CDR3 loop spans 15 amino acids. As DNA, the CDR3 is TGTGCCAGCAGCTTAGCGGGGAGCTCCTACAATGAGCAGTTCTTC. Its translation is CASSLAGSSYNEQFF.

The DNA for the CDR3 is TGCGCCAGCAGCTTGGAAACATATTCACCCCTCCACTTT. Protein product: CASSLETYSPLHF. The chain employs TRBV5-1 and TRBJ1-6; D is unresolved. This CDR3 has 13 residues. Trimming removed 0 bases from V and 8 bases from J, with 6 bases in between. Germline V lookup: CDR1 SGHRS, CDR2 YFSETQ.

The V call is TRBV5-4, the J call TRBJ2-5, with D unclear. The CDR3 is 14 residues long. Per the germline V gene, CDR1 is SGHNT and CDR2 is YYREEE (reference sequence). The V end was cut by 1 base, the J end by 0 bases, with 7 bases between. The CDR3 protein is CASSLRTDQETQYF. CDR3 coding DNA: TGTGCCAGCAGCTTGCGAACAGACCAAGAGACCCAGTACTTC.

The chain combines TRBV6-1 with TRBJ1-5; D is ambiguous. Trimming took off 1 base at V and 6 bases at J, with 7 bases between the two ends. Germline V gene sequence: CDR1 MNHNS, CDR2 SASEGT. The CDR3 runs 13 residues. Written as DNA, the CDR3 is TGTGCCAGCAGTGAAGGGCCTGGTCAGCCCCAGCATTTT. Translation gives CASSEGPGQPQHF.

The CDR3 DNA reads as TGTGCCAGCAGCTTAGCGTGGGCGGGTCCCTACGAGCAGTACTTC. Translated, it gives CASSLAWAGPYEQYF. The chain recombines TRBV7-2 with TRBJ2-7, with D perhaps matching TRBD2 (5 bases). This CDR3 region has 15 residues. V was shortened by 0 bases and J by 2 bases, with 11 bases between the two germline ends. Germline CDR1 SGHTA, CDR2 FQGNSA.